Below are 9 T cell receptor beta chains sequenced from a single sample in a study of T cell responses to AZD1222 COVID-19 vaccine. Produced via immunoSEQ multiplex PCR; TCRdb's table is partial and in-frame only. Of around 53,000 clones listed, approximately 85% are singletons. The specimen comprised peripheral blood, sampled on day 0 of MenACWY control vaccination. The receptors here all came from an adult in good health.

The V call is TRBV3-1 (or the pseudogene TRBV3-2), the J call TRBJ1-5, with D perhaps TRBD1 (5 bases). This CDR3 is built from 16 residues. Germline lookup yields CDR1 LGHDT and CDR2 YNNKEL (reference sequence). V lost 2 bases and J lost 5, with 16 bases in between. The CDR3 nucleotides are TGTGCCAGCAGCCAATCCGGGACTCCGGGCGATCAGCCCCAGCATTTT. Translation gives CASSQSGTPGDQPQHF.

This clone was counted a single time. CDR3 nucleotides: TGTGCCATTACACCCGGCGGGGGTGGGTCGAACACTGAAGCTTTCTTT. Protein sequence: CAITPGGGGSNTEAFF. This chain links TRBV28 with TRBJ1-1, with a weak D call TRBD1 (5 bases). CDR3 size: 16 residues. The germline V gene has CDR1 MDHEN and CDR2 SYDVKM. V was shortened by 10 bases and J by 1 base, with 22 bases between the two germline ends.

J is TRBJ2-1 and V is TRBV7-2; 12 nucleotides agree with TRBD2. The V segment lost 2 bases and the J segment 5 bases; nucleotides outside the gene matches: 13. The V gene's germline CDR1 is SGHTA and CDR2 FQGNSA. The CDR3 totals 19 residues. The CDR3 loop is CASSLFGPSGRDFNNEQFF. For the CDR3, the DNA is TGTGCCAGCAGCTTATTCGGGCCTAGCGGGAGGGATTTCAACAATGAGCAGTTCTTC.

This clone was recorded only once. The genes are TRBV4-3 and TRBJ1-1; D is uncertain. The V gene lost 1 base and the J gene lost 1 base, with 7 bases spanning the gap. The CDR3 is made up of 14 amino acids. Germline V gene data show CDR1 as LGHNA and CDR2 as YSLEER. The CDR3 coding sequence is TGCGCCAGCAGCCAAGGGACGTCGAACACTGAAGCTTTCTTT. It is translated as CASSQGTSNTEAFF.

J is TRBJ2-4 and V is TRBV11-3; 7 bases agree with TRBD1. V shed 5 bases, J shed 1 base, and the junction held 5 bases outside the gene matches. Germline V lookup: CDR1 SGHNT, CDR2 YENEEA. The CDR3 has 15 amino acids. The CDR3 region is CASSLGGTAKNIQYF. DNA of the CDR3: TGTGCCAGCAGCCTAGGGGGCACGGCCAAAAACATTCAGTACTTC.

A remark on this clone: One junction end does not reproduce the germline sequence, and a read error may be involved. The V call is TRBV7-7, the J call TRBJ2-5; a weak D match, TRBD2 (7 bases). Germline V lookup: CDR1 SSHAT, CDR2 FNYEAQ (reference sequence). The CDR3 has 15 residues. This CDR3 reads CASSRGVQGQETQYF. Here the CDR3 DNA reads TGTGCTAGCAGCCGGGGGGTACAGGGACAAGAGACCCAGTACTTC.

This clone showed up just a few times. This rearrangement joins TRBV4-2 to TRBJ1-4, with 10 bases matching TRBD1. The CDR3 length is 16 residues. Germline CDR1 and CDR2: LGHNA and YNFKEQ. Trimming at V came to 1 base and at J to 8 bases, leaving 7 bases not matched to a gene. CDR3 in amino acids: CASSQASGTGDEKLFF. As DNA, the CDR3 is TGTGCCAGCAGCCAAGCCTCCGGGACAGGGGACGAAAAACTGTTTTTT.

The CDR3: CASSLPERMHNEQFF. Here the CDR3 DNA reads TGTGCCAGCAGTTTACCCGAGAGGATGCACAATGAGCAGTTCTTC. This chain connects TRBV27 to TRBJ2-1, with unresolved D. CDR1 and CDR2 from the germline V gene are MNHEY and SMNVEV (reference sequence). V lost 2 bases, J lost 5 bases, and 13 bases lay in between. There are 15 residues in the CDR3.

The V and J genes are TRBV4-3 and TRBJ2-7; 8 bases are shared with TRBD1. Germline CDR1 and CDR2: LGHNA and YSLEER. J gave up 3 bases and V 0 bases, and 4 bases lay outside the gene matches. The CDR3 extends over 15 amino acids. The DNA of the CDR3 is TGCGCCAGCAGCCAAGATCGACAGGGGATCTACGAGCAGTACTTC. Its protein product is CASSQDRQGIYEQYF.